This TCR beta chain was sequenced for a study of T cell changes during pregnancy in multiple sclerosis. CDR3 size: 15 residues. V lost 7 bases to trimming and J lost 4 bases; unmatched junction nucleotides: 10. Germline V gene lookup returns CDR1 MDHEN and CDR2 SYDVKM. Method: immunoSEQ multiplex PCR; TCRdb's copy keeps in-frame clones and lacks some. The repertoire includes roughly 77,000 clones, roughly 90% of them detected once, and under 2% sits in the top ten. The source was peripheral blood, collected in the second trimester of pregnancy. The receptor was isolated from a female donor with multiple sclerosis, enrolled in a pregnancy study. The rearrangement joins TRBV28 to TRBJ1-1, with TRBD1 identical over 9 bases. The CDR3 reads CASNGGGQGVTEAFF. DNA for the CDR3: TGTGCCAGCAACGGGGGGGGACAGGGCGTCACTGAAGCTTTCTTT.